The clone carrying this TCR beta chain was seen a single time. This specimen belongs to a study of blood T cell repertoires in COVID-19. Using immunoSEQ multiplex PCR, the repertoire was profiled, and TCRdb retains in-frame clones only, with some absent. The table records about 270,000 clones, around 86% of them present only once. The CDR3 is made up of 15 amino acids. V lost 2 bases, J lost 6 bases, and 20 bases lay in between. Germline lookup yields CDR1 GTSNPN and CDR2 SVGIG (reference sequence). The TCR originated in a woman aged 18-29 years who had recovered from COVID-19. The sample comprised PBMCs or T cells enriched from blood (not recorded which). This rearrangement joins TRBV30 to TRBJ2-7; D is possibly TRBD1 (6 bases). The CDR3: CAWSIRQAQVSEQYF. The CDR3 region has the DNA TGTGCCTGGAGTATAAGACAGGCCCAGGTCTCCGAGCAGTACTTC.